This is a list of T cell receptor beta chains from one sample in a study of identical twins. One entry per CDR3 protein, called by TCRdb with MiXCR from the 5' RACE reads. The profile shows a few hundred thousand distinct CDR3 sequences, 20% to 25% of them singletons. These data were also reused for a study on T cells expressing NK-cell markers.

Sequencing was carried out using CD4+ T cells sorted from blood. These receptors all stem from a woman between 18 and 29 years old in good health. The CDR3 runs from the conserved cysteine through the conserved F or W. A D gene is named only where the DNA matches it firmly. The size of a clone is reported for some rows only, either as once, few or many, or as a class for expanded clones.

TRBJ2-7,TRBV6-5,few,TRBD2,CASSSGRGSYEQYF
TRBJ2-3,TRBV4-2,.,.,CASSQEEGQSDTQYF
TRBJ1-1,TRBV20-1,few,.,CSARQGSGTEAFF
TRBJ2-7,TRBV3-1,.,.,CASSQESVRAYEQYF
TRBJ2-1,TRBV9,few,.,CASSLGEGEQFF
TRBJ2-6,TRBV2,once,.,CASSGQDGGANVLTF
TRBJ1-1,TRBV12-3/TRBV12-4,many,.,CASSFTGTEAFF
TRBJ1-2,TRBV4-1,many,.,CASSQVRAGKGYTF
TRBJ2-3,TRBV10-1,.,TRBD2,CASARGAGVGADTQYF
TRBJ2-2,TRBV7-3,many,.,CASSLDRDDTGELFF
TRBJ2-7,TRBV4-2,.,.,CASSRVSGEAYEQYF
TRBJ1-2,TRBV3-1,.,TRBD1,CPSSHMTGKGYAF
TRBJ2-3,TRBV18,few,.,CASSPAVGDTQYF
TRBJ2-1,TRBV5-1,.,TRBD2,CASSPGTSVWGEQFF
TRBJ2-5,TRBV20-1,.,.,CSAGTTAVQETQYF
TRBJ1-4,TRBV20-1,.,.,CSARREPNEKLFF
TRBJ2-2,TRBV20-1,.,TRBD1,CSARSRDRGPGELFF
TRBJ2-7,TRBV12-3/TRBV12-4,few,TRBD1,CASSLAGQGYDYEQYF
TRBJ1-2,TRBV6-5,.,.,CASSTDSVKRGGYTF
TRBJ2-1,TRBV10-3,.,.,CAISESQGLSSSYNEQFF
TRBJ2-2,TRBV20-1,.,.,CSASPHTGELFF
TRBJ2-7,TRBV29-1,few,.,CSVAQGSYEQYF
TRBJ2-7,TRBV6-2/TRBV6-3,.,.,CASSYGTREQYF
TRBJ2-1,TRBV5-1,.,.,CASSSLLGDEQFF
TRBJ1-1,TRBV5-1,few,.,CASSLGSGVAFF
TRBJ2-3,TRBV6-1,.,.,CASSVGPSDTQYF
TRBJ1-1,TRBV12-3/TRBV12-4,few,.,CASSLAGGPTEAFF
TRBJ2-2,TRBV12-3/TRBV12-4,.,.,CASSFGPGTTGELFF
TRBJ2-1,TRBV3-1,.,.,CASSQEGRGSQVEFF
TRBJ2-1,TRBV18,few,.,CASSPRGAVYNEQFF
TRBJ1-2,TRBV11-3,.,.,CASSPGTWGRDFYGYTF
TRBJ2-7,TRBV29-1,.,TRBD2,CSGSLAGGREQYF
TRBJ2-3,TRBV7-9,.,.,CASSSPGKLDTQYF
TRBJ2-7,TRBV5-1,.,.,CASSLESKEQYF
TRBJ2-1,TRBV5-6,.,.,CASSLIPVFSYNEQFF
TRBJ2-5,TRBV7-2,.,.,CASSKDRDQETQYF
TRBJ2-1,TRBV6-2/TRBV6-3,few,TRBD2,CASSYVLAASSYNEQFF
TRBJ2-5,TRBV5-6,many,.,CASSPVPTTKETQYF
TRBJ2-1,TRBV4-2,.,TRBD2,CASSPTRSLAGAHNEQFF
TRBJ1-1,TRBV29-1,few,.,CSVVKGSYTEAFF
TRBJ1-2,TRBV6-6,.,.,CATLAVTYGYTF
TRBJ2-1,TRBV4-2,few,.,CASSQSTSKDEQFF
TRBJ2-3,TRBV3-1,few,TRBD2,CASSSQLAESTDTQYF
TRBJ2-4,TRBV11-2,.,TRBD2,CASSSGLAIQYF
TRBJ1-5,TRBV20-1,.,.,CSATDPAGRLNQPQHF
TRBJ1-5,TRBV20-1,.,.,CSARAGGQPQHF
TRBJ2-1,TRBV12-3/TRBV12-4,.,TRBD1,CASSDRVTYNEQFF
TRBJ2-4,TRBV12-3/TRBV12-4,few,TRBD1,CASSLGTGVNIQYF
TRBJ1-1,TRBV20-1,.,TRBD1,CSARDFASGGNTEAFF
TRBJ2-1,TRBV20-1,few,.,CSAPLTTIGEQFF
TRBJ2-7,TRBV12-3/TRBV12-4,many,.,CASSPKGDWGSYEQYF
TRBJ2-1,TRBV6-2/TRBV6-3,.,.,CASSQPPKLGPNEQFF
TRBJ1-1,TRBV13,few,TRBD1,CASSLGGTGARDTEAFF
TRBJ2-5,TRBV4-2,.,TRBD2,CASSPRTSGDQETQYF
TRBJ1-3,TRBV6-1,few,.,CASGGFSGNTIYF
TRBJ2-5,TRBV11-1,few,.,CASSSAPGGGETQYF
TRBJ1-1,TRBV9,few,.,CASGGYSPGAEAFF
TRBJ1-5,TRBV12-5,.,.,CASGLRLTSSNQPQHF
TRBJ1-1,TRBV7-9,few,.,CASSLPGGNTEAFF